This TCR beta chain was profiled in a study of T cell responses to AZD1222 COVID-19 vaccine. This clone was observed once. Its antigen is as yet unknown. Profiling relied on immunoSEQ multiplex PCR, and the TCRdb table lists in-frame clones only, not all of them. The table shows over 130,000 clones, with about 92% occurring only once. Researchers grouped second doses given at about 4 or about 12 weeks into one pool. The study's findings and limits: Elevations in Spike-specific TCR breadth and depth followed administration of two AZD1222 doses. Clonal diversity may have been underestimated, and the donors were mostly white British, with more females than males. The study sampled repertoires only after the peak T cell response.

The germline CDR1 and CDR2 sequences are SGHAT and FQNNGV. The CDR3 has 14 amino acids. Trimming removed 1 base at V and 3 bases at J, with 10 bases between. The chain couples TRBV11-2 to TRBJ2-7; possibly TRBD2 for D (5 bases). Sequencing used peripheral blood, obtained 28 days after the second AZD1222 dose. The clonotype was recovered from an adult who received the AZD1222 COVID-19 vaccine. CDR3 DNA sequence: TGTGCCAGCAGCTTAGCGGGGAAGAGCTACGAGCAGTACTTC. Its protein product is CASSLAGKSYEQYF.